The 23 T cell receptor beta chains in this list originate from one sample, sequenced in a study of PD-1 and CTLA-4 blockade in melanoma listed by TCRdb under 2021. The library was produced with the immunoSEQ multiplex PCR assay. This immuneACCESS table, as held by TCRdb, lists in-frame sequences with V and J called but not all clones. Of the missing ones, under half trace to an unresolved V gene in checked studies; the others have no known cause. The table for this sample lists about 16,000 clones; about 73% of them were counted only once. About 14% of the sample is in the top ten clones. The material was CD8+ T cells from peripheral blood, obtained from a patient given anti-PD-1 treatment. These receptor sequences come from a human donor with melanoma.

This clone was seen a handful of times. The J gene is TRBJ1-2, the V gene TRBV5-6; TRBD1 aligns across 7 bases. Germline values: CDR1 SGHDT, CDR2 YYEEEE. V was pared by 2 bases and J by 7 bases, with 8 bases of the junction left unmatched. This CDR3 has 14 amino acids. The CDR3 coding sequence is TGTGCCAGCAGCTTCCTAGGACAGGAACGTGGCTACACCTTC. As protein: CASSFLGQERGYTF.

This clone turned up a few times. This sequence joins TRBV6-5 and TRBJ1-5; 8 bases agree with TRBD1. CDR1 is MNHEY, CDR2 SVGAGI, per germline. The CDR3 sequence is 15 residues long. V was clipped by 5 bases and J by 6 bases; unmatched bases: 9. CDR3 sequence (DNA): TGTGCCAGCAGTCAGGACAGGGCCTCAGGTCAGCCCCAGCATTTT. Its protein product is CASSQDRASGQPQHF.

The V call is TRBV5-1, the J call TRBJ2-1, with D maybe TRBD1 (6 bases). This CDR3 comprises 21 residues. V shed 0 bases and J shed 5 bases, with 30 bases lying between them. Germline CDR1 and CDR2: SGHRS and YFSETQ. The CDR3 DNA is TGCGCCAGCAGCTTGGCCTCGGTCAAACTACAGGGCCCGAGGGCGGACAATGAGCAGTTCTTC. Translating it yields CASSLASVKLQGPRADNEQFF.

V is TRBV10-3 and J is TRBJ2-7; D is undetermined. Germline V gene lookup returns CDR1 ENHRY and CDR2 SYGVKD. The CDR3 covers 15 residues. V lost 6 bases and J lost 0, with 15 bases in between. CDR3 DNA: TGTGCCATCAGCGCGGACGGGTATAGCTCCTACGAGCAGTACTTC. This codes for CAISADGYSSYEQYF.

This clone appeared a few times. V and J are TRBV27 and TRBJ2-7, with TRBD2 matching 8 bases. V lost 3 bases, J lost 4 bases, and 5 bases stayed unmatched. CDR1 is MNHEY, CDR2 SMNVEV, per germline (reference sequence). This CDR3 is built from 14 residues. This chain's CDR3 is CASSLFSGIYEQYF. DNA for the CDR3: TGTGCCAGCAGTTTGTTTAGCGGGATATACGAGCAGTACTTC.

V and J are TRBV2 and TRBJ1-2; no clear D gene. V lost 1 base and J lost 2, with 14 bases in between. The CDR3 is 16 residues long. The germline gives CDR1 SNHLY, CDR2 FYNNEI. The CDR3 reads CASSEELLGSNYGYTF. The CDR3 coding sequence is TGTGCCAGCAGTGAAGAACTATTGGGATCAAACTATGGCTACACCTTC.

The V and J genes are TRBV11-2 and TRBJ1-1; D gene ambiguous. The V and J ends lost 1 base and 7 bases respectively, with 7 bases between them. From germline, CDR1 is SGHAT and CDR2 FQNNGV. This CDR3 region has 12 residues. CDR3 coding DNA: TGTGCCAGCAGCTTAGTATCGCTTGAAGCTTTCTTT. Its translation is CASSLVSLEAFF.

The chain links TRBV5-1 to TRBJ1-2; D unclear. Germline loops: CDR1 SGHRS, CDR2 YFSETQ. This CDR3 is built from 16 residues. The V and J ends lost 5 bases and 5 bases respectively, with 22 bases between them. This CDR3 reads CASSPAGGSDWYGYTF. In DNA, the CDR3 is TGCGCCAGCAGTCCTGCGGGCGGATCAGACTGGTATGGCTACACCTTC.

This chain connects TRBV6-5 to TRBJ1-2; 9 bases are a match to TRBD1. The V gene end was trimmed by 2 bases and the J gene end by 6 bases; junction bases not matched to a gene: 7. Germline assignment: CDR1 MNHEY and CDR2 SVGAGI. This CDR3 comprises 15 residues. The CDR3 nucleotides read TGTGCCAGCAGTTACGGCGACAGGGACAGGGATGGCTACACCTTC. Residues: CASSYGDRDRDGYTF.

This chain joins TRBV2 and TRBJ2-1; 10 nucleotides align to TRBD1. The germline V gene encodes CDR1 SNHLY and CDR2 FYNNEI. Unmatched junction bases numbered 2, after V lost 6 bases and J lost 6 bases. This CDR3 is built from 13 residues. The CDR3 region is CASSRTGGNEQFF. The CDR3 nucleotides are TGTGCCAGCAGCCGGACAGGGGGCAATGAGCAGTTCTTC.

A few counts support this clone. The rearrangement links TRBV6-5 to TRBJ2-3; no firm D call. The CDR3 runs to 15 residues. The V and J ends lost 5 bases and 3 bases respectively, with 15 bases between them. CDR1 is MNHEY, CDR2 SVGAGI, per germline. The CDR3 nucleotides read TGTGCCAGCAGTCCACCCCGGGTAGAGACAGATACGCAGTATTTT. Translating gives CASSPPRVETDTQYF.

V is TRBV27 and J is TRBJ1-5, with D perhaps TRBD1 (5 bases). V was cut by 2 bases and J by 4 bases, with 12 bases left in between. This CDR3 contains 15 residues. CDR1 and CDR2 (germline): MNHEY, SMNVEV (reference sequence). The CDR3 nucleotides read TGTGCCAGCAGTTTAATCCAGGGAGGGAATCAGCCCCAGCATTTT. Residues: CASSLIQGGNQPQHF.

V is TRBV15 and J is TRBJ1-5; D is unclear. Trimming removed 0 bases at V and 3 bases at J, with 6 bases between. The CDR3 loop spans 14 amino acids. Germline V gene lookup returns CDR1 LNHNV and CDR2 YYDKDF (reference sequence). The chain's CDR3 is CATSRDSTNQPQHF. The CDR3, as DNA: TGTGCCACCAGCAGAGATAGCACCAATCAGCCCCAGCATTTT.

J is TRBJ2-7 and V is TRBV10-3; a weak D match, TRBD1 (6 bases). Germline V CDR1 and CDR2: ENHRY, SYGVKD. The CDR3 loop spans 15 amino acids. V lost 9 bases to trimming and J lost 3 bases, with 21 bases between them. This chain's CDR3 is CAITRDRTESYEQYF. The CDR3 bases are TGTGCCATTACTCGGGATCGGACAGAGAGCTACGAGCAGTACTTC.

This chain links TRBV5-4 with TRBJ1-2, with unresolved D. V lost 2 bases and J 8 bases, leaving 10 bases between the germline ends. The CDR3 has 12 residues. Germline CDR1 SGHNT, CDR2 YYREEE (reference sequence). This CDR3 reads CASSFFPDGYTF. In nucleotides, the CDR3 is TGTGCCAGCAGCTTTTTCCCGGACGGCTACACCTTC.

The V and J genes are TRBV5-1 and TRBJ2-2, with 11 nucleotides matching TRBD1. The CDR3 totals 16 residues. Germline V lookup: CDR1 SGHRS, CDR2 YFSETQ. Trimming at V came to 0 bases and at J to 6 bases, leaving 4 bases not matched to a gene. The CDR3 bases are TGCGCCAGCAGCTTGGCCGGGGGACAGGGGGCCGGGGAGCTGTTTTTT. This sequence encodes CASSLAGGQGAGELFF.

The chain employs TRBV15 and TRBJ2-3; TRBD2 is a possible D gene (5 bases). V lost 6 bases to trimming and J lost 3 bases, with 10 bases between them. Germline V gene lookup returns CDR1 LNHNV and CDR2 YYDKDF (reference sequence). The CDR3 runs 13 residues. CDR3 loop: CATSYRLTDTQYF. CDR3 nucleotides: TGTGCCACCAGTTATAGACTAACAGATACGCAGTATTTT.

This clone came up a few times. V is TRBV3-1 (or the pseudogene TRBV3-2) and J is TRBJ2-7; D tentatively reads TRBD1 or TRBD2 (5 bases each). V was clipped by 4 bases and J by 2 bases, with 12 bases between them. CDR1 is LGHDT and CDR2 is YNNKEL in the germline V gene (reference sequence). The CDR3 totals 14 residues. The CDR3 nucleotides are TGTGCCAGCAGCCCAGGGAGTATGGCCTACGAGCAGTACTTC. Protein sequence: CASSPGSMAYEQYF.

The chain joins TRBV4-1 to TRBJ1-4; 8 positions match TRBD1. The J segment lost 1 base and the V segment lost 0 bases, leaving 1 base of the junction unmatched. Germline loops: CDR1 MGHRA, CDR2 YSYEKL. The CDR3 is made up of 16 amino acids. For the CDR3, the DNA is TGCGCCAGCAGCCAAGAAGGGACAGGAACTAATGAAAAACTGTTTTTT. Translating gives CASSQEGTGTNEKLFF.

The chain links TRBV5-5 to TRBJ1-6; a possible D gene is TRBD1 (5 bases). The V end was cut by 5 bases, the J end by 0 bases, with 12 bases between. The CDR3 spans 16 residues. CDR1 and CDR2 (germline): SGHKS, YYEKEE (reference sequence). The CDR3 is CASRGGRDSYNSPLHF. For the CDR3, the DNA is TGTGCCAGCAGAGGTGGCAGGGACTCCTATAATTCACCCCTCCACTTT. Full variable domain (missing parts from reference TRBV5-5 and TRBJ1-6): DAGVTQSPTHLIKTRGQQVTLRCSPISGHKSVSWYQQVLGQGPQFIFQYYEKEERGRGNFPDRFSARQFPNYSSELNVNALLLGDSALYLCASRGGRDSYNSPLHFGNGTRLTVT.

The J gene is TRBJ1-2, the V gene TRBV10-1; no definite D call. The germline V gene encodes CDR1 WNHNN and CDR2 SYGVQD (reference sequence). The CDR3 has 13 amino acids. V lost 10 bases to trimming and J lost 8 bases, with 20 bases between them. The CDR3: CANTKTRGFGYTF. The CDR3 DNA reads as TGCGCCAACACTAAGACCCGGGGTTTCGGCTACACCTTC.

A single count supports this clone. The chain uses TRBV4-2 and TRBJ2-7; D might be TRBD1 or TRBD2, each matching 5 bases. CDR3 length: 16 residues. Per the germline V gene, CDR1 is LGHNA and CDR2 is YNFKEQ. Trimming cost V 3 bases and J 4 bases, with 19 bases left between them. The CDR3 DNA sequence: TGTGCCAGCAGCCATGCATCCGGGGCCGGATTATACGAGCAGTACTTC. Translated: CASSHASGAGLYEQYF.

The chain uses TRBV6-5 and TRBJ1-5; D ambiguous. The CDR3 spans 15 residues. Looked up from germline, CDR1 is MNHEY and CDR2 is SVGAGI. V was clipped by 7 bases and J by 3 bases, with 16 bases between them. Here the CDR3 reads CASKRREGDNQPQHF. For the CDR3, the DNA is TGTGCCAGCAAAAGAAGGGAGGGTGACAATCAGCCCCAGCATTTT.